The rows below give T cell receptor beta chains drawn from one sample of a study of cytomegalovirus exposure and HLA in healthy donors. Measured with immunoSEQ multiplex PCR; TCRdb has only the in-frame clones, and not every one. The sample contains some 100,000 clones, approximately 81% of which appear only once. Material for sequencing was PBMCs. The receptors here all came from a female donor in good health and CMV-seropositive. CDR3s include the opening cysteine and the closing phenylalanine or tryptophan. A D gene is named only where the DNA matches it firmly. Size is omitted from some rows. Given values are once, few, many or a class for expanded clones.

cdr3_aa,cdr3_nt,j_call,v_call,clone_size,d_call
CASSQSKGLAVDQETQYF,TGTGCCAGCAGCCAATCAAAGGGACTAGCGGTCGATCAAGAGACCCAGTACTTC,TRBJ2-5,TRBV4-2,NA,TRBD2
CSSSPSRAGGEKLFF,TGTTCCAGCAGCCCATCCCGGGCAGGGGGTGAAAAACTGTTTTTT,TRBJ1-4,TRBV7-9,few,TRBD1
CASSLAGSHQGYTF,TGCGCCAGCAGCTTGGCTGGCTCCCATCAGGGCTACACCTTC,TRBJ1-2,TRBV5-1,once,NA
CASSLEGSGAPGELFF,TGCGCCAGCAGCTTGGAAGGTAGCGGGGCCCCCGGGGAGCTGTTTTTT,TRBJ2-2,TRBV5-1,once,TRBD2
CASSYTETQYF,TGTGCCAGCAGTTACACAGAGACCCAGTACTTC,TRBJ2-5,TRBV7-2,NA,NA
CASRRDFNEQFF,TGTGCCAGCAGACGGGACTTCAATGAGCAGTTCTTC,TRBJ2-1,TRBV27,NA,NA
CASSQGLGLHF,TGCGCCAGCAGCCAAGGACTAGGTTTGCACTTC,TRBJ2-5,TRBV4-1,NA,NA
CASSPPSARNTGELFF,TGTGCCAGCTCACCACCTAGCGCTAGAAACACCGGGGAGCTGTTTTTT,TRBJ2-2,TRBV18,NA,NA
CASSESTRAEAFF,TGCGCCAGCAGTGAGTCAACCAGGGCTGAAGCTTTCTTT,TRBJ1-1,TRBV10-2,NA,NA
CASSSERLGSYEQYF,TGTGCCAGCAGCTCGGAGAGGCTCGGGTCCTACGAGCAGTACTTC,TRBJ2-7,TRBV2,NA,NA
CASSYSYSGELFF,TGTGCCAGCAGTTACTCTTACTCCGGGGAGCTGTTTTTT,TRBJ2-2,TRBV6-6,NA,NA
CASSSLWGDVYEQYF,TGTGCCAGTAGTTCGTTATGGGGAGACGTCTACGAGCAGTACTTC,TRBJ2-7,TRBV19,few,NA
CASSIREDGELFF,TGTGCCAGTAGTATAAGGGAGGACGGGGAGCTGTTTTTT,TRBJ2-2,TRBV19,NA,NA
CASSRQDASGAFF,TGTGCCAGCTCACGACAGGACGCCTCGGGGGCTTTCTTT,TRBJ1-1,TRBV18,NA,NA
CSSSFFRTSGGATGELFF,TGTTCCAGCAGTTTTTTTCGGACTAGCGGGGGGGCCACCGGGGAGCTGTTTTTT,TRBJ2-2,TRBV7-9,few,TRBD2
CSAGPQETQYF,TGTTCGGCGGGGCCCCAAGAGACCCAGTACTTC,TRBJ2-5,TRBV19,NA,NA
CGSSSTGRNTEAFF,TGTGGCAGCAGCTCGACAGGGCGGAACACTGAAGCTTTCTTT,TRBJ1-1,TRBV6-5,NA,TRBD1
CASSLRGRGAYEQYF,TGTGCCAGCAGTTTAAGGGGGCGGGGCGCCTACGAGCAGTACTTC,TRBJ2-7,TRBV27,NA,NA